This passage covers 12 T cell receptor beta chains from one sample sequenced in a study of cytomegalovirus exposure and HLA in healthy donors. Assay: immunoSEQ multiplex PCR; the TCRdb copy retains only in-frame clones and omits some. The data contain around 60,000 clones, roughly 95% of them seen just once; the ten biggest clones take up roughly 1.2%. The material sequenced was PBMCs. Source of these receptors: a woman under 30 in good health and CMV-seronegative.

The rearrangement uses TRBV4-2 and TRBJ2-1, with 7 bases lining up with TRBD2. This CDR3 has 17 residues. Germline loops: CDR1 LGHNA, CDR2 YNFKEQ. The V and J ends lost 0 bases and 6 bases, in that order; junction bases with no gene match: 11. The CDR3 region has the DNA TGTGCCAGCAGCCAAGATCTGGCGGGAGTTGTGGGCAATGAGCAGTTCTTC. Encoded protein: CASSQDLAGVVGNEQFF.

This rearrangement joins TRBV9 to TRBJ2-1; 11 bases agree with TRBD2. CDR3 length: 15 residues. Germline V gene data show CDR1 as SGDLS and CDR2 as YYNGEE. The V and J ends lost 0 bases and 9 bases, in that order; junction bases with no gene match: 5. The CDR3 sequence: CASSVGGLAGGEQFF. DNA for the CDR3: TGTGCCAGCAGCGTAGGGGGGCTAGCGGGAGGTGAGCAGTTCTTC.

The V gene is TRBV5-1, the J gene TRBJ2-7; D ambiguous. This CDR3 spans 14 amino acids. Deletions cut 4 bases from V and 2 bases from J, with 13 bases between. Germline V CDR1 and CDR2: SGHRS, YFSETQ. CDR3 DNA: TGCGCCAGCAGCCCAGCCCGAGGCGCCTACGAGCAGTACTTC. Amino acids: CASSPARGAYEQYF.

The CDR3 loop reads CASSPETGWGNQPQHF. In DNA form, the CDR3 reads TGTGCCAGCAGTCCCGAGACAGGTTGGGGCAATCAGCCCCAGCATTTT. V is TRBV28 and J is TRBJ1-5; D is perhaps TRBD1 (6 bases). The length of the CDR3 is 16 residues. V dropped 5 bases and J dropped 2 bases, with 16 bases sitting between them. CDR1 and CDR2 (germline): MDHEN, SYDVKM.

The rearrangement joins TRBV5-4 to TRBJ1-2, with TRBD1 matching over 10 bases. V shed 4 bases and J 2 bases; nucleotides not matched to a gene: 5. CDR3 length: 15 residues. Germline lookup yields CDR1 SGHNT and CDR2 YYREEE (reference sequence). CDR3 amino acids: CASSRPGQGNYGYTF. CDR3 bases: TGTGCCAGCAGCCGTCCGGGACAGGGGAACTATGGCTACACCTTC. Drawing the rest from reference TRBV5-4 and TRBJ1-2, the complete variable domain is ETGVTQSPTHLIKTRGQQVTLRCSSQSGHNTVSWYQQALGQGPQFIFQYYREEENGRGNFPPRFSGLQFPNYSSELNVNALELDDSALYLCASSRPGQGNYGYTFGSGTRLTVV.

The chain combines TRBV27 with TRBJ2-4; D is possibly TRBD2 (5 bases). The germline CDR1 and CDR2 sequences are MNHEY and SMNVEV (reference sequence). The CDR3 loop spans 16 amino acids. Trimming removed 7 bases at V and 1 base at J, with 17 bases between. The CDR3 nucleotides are TGTGCCAGCACCAAGGACGTTACGGGGGCCAAAAACATTCAGTACTTC. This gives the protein CASTKDVTGAKNIQYF.

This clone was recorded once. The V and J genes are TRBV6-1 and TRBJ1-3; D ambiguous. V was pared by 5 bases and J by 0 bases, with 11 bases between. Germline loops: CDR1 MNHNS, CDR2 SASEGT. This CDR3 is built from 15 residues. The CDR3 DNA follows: TGTGCCAGCAGTCCGCCCCCGAGCTCTGGAAACACCATATATTTT. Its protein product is CASSPPPSSGNTIYF.

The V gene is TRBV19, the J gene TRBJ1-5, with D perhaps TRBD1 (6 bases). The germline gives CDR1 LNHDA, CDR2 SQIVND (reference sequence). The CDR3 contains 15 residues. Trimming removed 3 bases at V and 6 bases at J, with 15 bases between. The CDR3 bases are TGTGCCAGTAGTATGGGGGGGGCGATTCGTCAGCCCCAGCATTTT. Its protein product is CASSMGGAIRQPQHF.

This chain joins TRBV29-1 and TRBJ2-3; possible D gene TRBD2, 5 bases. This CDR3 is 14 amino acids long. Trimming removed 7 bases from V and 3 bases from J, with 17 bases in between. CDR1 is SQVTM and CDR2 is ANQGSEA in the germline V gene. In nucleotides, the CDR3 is TGCAGCGCCCCCCCCGGGGTGGGAACAGATACGCAGTATTTT. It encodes CSAPPGVGTDTQYF.

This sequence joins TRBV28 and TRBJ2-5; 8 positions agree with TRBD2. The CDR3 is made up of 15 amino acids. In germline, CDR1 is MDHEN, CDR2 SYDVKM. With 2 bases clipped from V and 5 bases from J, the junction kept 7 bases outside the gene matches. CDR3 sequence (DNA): TGTGCCAGCAGTTTAACTCCGGGAGGGGCGGAGACCCAGTACTTC. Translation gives CASSLTPGGAETQYF.

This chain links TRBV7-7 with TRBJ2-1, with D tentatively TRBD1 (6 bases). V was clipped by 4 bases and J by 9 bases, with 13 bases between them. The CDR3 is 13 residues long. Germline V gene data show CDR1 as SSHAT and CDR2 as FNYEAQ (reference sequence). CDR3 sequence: CASSWDTQGEQFF. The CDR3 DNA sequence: TGTGCCAGCAGCTGGGACACCCAGGGTGAGCAGTTCTTC.

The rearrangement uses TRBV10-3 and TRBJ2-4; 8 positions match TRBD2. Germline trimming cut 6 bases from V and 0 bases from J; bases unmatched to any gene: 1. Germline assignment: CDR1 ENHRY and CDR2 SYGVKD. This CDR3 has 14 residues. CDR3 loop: CAISGGGAKNIQYF. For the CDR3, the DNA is TGTGCCATCAGCGGGGGGGGAGCCAAAAACATTCAGTACTTC.